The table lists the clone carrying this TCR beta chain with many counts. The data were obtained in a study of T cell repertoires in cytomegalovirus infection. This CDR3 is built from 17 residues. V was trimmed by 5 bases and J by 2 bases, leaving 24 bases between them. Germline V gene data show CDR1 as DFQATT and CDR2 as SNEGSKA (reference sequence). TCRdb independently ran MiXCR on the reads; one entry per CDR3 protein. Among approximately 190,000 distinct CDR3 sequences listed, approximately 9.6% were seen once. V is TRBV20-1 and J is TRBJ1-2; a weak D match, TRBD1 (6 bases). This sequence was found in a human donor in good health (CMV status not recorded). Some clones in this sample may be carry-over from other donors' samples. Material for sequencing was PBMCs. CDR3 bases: TGCAGTGCTCCGCCCAAGAGGGGGGGGGCAGGCAACTATGGCTACACCTTC. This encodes CSAPPKRGGAGNYGYTF.